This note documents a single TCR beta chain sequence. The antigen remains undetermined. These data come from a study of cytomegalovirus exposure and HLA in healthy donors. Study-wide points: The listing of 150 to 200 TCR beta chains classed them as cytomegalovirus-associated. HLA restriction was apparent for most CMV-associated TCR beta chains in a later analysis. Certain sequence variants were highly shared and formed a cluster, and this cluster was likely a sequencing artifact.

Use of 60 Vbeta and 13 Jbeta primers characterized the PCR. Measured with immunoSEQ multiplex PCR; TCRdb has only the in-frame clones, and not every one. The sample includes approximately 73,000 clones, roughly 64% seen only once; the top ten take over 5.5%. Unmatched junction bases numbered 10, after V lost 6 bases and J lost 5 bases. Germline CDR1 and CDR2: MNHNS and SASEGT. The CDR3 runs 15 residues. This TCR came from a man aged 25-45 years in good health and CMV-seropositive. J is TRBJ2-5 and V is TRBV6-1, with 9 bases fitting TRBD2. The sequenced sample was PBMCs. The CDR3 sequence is CASSVEAGGWETQYF. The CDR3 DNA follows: TGTGCCAGCAGCGTCGAAGCGGGAGGATGGGAGACCCAGTACTTC.